This paragraph covers one TCR beta chain sequence. TCRdb's table, derived via immunoSEQ multiplex PCR, lists solely in-frame clones and lacks some. The data contain about 49,000 clones, about 86% of them singletons. This specimen belongs to a study of control samples from healthy donors and cancer patients. The CDR3 runs to 13 residues. Germline values: CDR1 SGHNT, CDR2 YYREEE (reference sequence). Trimming cost V 4 bases and J 3 bases, with 10 bases left between them. The receptor's source is a woman aged 50 to 60 with lung cancer. Sequenced: PBMCs. The V gene is TRBV5-4, the J gene TRBJ1-1, with D unresolved. CDR3 protein: CASSRARDTEAFF. Written as DNA, the CDR3 is TGTGCCAGCAGCCGGGCTCGGGACACTGAAGCTTTCTTT.